This entry features one T cell receptor (beta chain) sequence. What it binds is unknown. Only in-frame clones appear in the TCRdb table, and some are missing; sequencing was by immunoSEQ multiplex PCR. The sample includes some 22,000 clones, about 82% seen only once; the top ten take around 6.5%. V shed 4 bases, J shed 5 bases, and the junction held 5 bases outside the gene matches. The CDR3 consists of 15 residues. Germline V gene lookup returns CDR1 MNHEY and CDR2 SMNVEV (reference sequence). The sample originates from a study of T cells after posttransplantation cyclophosphamide. General study findings and limits: Blood and skin or GI T cell repertoires showed limited TRB overlap.

This chain connects TRBV27 to TRBJ2-3; TRBD2 agrees at 11 bases. The sequence derives from a woman aged 60 to 75 with a blood cancer, CMV-positive, and with a related stem cell donor. Material: PBMCs. As DNA, the CDR3 is TGTGCCAGCAGTTCCACTAGCGGGAGTATAGATACGCAGTATTTT. It specifies CASSSTSGSIDTQYF.